What follows describes a single T cell receptor (beta chain). Trimming left V 4 bases short and J 4 bases short, with 19 bases between. Germline values: CDR1 KGHDR, CDR2 SFDVKD. The CDR3 has 17 residues. This entry comes from a study of T cells in Graves' hyperthyroidism and ophthalmopathy. Amplification of TCR beta CDR3 regions used RNA as the template. HTBI primers drove first-round RT-PCR of the TCR CDR3. TCRdb itself ran the multiplex PCR reads through MiXCR, one entry per CDR3 protein. The table has about 610,000 distinct CDR3 sequences, 16% seen once. Patients with uncontrolled infections, other autoimmune diseases, pregnancy or lactation were excluded.

The V gene is TRBV24-1, the J gene TRBJ1-3, with D possibly matching TRBD1 (6 bases). The sample was blood. The sequence was obtained from a woman aged 40-49 years with Graves' ophthalmopathy. DNA for the CDR3: TGTGCCACCAGTGACAAAGGACTTCAGGGGAGAGGAAACACCATATATTTT. Amino acid sequence: CATSDKGLQGRGNTIYF.